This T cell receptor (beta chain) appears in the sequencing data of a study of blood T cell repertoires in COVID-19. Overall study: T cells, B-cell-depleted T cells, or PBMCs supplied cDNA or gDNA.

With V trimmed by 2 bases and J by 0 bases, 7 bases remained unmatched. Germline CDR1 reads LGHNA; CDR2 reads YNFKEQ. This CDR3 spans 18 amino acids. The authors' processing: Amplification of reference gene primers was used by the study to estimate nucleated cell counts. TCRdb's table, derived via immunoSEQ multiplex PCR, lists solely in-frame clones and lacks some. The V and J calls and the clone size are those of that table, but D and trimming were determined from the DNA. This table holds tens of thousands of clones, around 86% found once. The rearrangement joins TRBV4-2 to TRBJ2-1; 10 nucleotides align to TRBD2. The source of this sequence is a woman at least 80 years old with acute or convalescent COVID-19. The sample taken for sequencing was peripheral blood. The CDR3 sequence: CASSQHPRTSGSYNEQFF. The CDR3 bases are TGTGCCAGCAGCCAACACCCCCGGACTAGCGGCTCCTACAATGAGCAGTTCTTC.